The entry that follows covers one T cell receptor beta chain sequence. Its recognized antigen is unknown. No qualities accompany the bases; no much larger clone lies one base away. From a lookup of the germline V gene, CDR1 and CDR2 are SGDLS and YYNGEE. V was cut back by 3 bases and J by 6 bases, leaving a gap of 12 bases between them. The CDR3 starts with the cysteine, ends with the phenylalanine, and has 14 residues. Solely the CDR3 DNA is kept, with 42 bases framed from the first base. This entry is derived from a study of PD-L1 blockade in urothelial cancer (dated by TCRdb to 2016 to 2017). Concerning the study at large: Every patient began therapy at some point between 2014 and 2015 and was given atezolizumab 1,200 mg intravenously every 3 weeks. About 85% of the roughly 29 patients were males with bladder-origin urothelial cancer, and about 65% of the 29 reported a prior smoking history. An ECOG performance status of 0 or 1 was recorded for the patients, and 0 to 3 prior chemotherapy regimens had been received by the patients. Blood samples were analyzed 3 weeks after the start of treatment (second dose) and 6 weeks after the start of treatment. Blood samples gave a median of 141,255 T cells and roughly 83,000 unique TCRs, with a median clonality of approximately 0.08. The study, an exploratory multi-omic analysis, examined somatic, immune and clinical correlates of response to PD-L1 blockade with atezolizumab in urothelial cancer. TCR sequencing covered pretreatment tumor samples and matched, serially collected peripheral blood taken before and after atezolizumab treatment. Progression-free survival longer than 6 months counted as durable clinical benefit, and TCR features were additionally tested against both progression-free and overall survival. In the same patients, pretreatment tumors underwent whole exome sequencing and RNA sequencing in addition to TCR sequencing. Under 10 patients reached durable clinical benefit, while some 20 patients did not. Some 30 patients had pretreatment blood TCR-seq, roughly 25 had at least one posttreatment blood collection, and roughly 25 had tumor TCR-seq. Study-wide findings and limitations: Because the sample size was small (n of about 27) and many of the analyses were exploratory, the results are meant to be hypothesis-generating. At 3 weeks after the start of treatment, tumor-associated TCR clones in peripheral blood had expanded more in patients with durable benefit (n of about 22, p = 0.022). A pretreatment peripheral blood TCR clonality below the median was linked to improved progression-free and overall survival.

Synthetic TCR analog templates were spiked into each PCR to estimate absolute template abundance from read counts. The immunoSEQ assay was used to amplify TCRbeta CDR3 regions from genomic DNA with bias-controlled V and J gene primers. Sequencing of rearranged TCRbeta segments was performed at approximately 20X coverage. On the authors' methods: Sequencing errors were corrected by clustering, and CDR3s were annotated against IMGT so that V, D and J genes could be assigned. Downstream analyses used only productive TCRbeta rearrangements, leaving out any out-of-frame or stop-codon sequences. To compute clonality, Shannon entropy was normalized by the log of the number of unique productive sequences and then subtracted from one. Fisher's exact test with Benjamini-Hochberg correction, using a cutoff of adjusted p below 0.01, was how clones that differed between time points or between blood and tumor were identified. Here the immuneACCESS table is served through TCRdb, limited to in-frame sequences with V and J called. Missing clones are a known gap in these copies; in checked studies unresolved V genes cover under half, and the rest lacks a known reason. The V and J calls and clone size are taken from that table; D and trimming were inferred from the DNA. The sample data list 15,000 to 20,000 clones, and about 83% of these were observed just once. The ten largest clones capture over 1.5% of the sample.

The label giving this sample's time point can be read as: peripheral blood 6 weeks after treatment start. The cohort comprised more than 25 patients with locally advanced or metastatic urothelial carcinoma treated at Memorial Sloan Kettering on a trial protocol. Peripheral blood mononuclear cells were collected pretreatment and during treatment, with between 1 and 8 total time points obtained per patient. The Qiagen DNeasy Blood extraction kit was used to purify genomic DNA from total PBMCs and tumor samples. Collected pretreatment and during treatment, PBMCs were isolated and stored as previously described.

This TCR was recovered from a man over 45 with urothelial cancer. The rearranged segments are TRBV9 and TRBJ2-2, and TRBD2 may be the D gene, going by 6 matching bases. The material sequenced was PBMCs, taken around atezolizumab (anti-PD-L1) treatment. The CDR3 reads CASSERSGAGELFF. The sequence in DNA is TGTGCCAGCAGCGAAAGGTCGGGGGCCGGGGAGCTGTTTTTT.